The rows below give T cell receptor beta chains drawn from one sample of a study of T cell repertoires in aging, cancer and after chemotherapy. TCRdb independently ran MiXCR on the multiplex PCR reads; one entry per CDR3 protein. The data contain 15,000 to 20,000 distinct CDR3 sequences, about 37% of them singletons. The sample comprised blood. These receptors originate from a human donor with a solid tumor. CDR3s include the opening cysteine and the closing phenylalanine or tryptophan. D genes are given only for firm matches. Rows give clone size only sometimes, using once, few, many, or a class for an expanded clone.

.	TRBV7-9	17	.	TRBJ2-7	TGTGCCAGCAGCTTAGTAGCCGGACGGAACGCTGGCTACGAGCAGTACTTC	CASSLVAGRNAGYEQYF
.	TRBV30	14	few	TRBJ1-2	TGTGCCTGGCGATTGACAGCACTGCACTATGGCTACACCTTC	CAWRLTALHYGYTF
.	TRBV12-3/TRBV12-4	13	.	TRBJ1-1	TGTGCCAGCAGTTTTTCCGCCAACACTGAAGCTTTCTTT	CASSFSANTEAFF
TRBD1	TRBV6-1	14	.	TRBJ1-5	TGTGCCAGCAGTGAAGAAGGGGGCTATCAGCCCCAGCATTTT	CASSEEGGYQPQHF
TRBD1	TRBV6-1	13	.	TRBJ2-5	TGTGCCACCCTGCGGGACAGGGAAGAGACCAAGTACTTC	CATLRDREETKYF
TRBD2	TRBV20-1	15	few	TRBJ2-5	TGCAGTGCTAGAGATCCTAGCGGGGGGAAGGAGACCCAGTACTTC	CSARDPSGGKETQYF
.	TRBV12-3/TRBV12-4	13	.	TRBJ1-4	TGTGCCAGCAGGGTGAACAGGGAAGAAAAACTGTTTTTT	CASRVNREEKLFF
.	TRBV5-5	16	.	TRBJ2-7	TGTGCCAGCAGCCCGGGCCCTAACCAAATTACCTACGAGCAGTACTTC	CASSPGPNQITYEQYF
.	TRBV7-2	13	.	TRBJ2-7	TGTGCCAGCAGCTTCCGAGACAACCGCGAGCAGTACTTC	CASSFRDNREQYF
.	TRBV18	16	.	TRBJ1-6	TGTGCCAGCTCACCACGATCGACACCCACGGGTTCACCCCTCCACTTT	CASSPRSTPTGSPLHF
.	TRBV5-1	16	medium-sized	TRBJ2-6	TGCGCCAGCAGCTTGGCCGACTATCCTGGGGCCAACGTCCTGACTTTC	CASSLADYPGANVLTF
TRBD1	TRBV19	17	few	TRBJ2-3	TGTGCCAGTAGTAGATCCGCCGGGACAGGGGTGAGAGATACGCAGTATTTT	CASSRSAGTGVRDTQYF
.	TRBV6-1	12	few	TRBJ2-7	TGTGCCAGCAGTGACGCGTTGAGCGAGCAGTACTTC	CASSDALSEQYF
.	TRBV19	15	.	TRBJ2-7	TGTGCCAGTAGTATCATTTACGGCAGACTGAACGAGCAGTACTTC	CASSIIYGRLNEQYF
.	TRBV6-6	13	few	TRBJ2-7	TGTGCCAGCAGTCCGGTCCGACGGGGCGAGCAGTACTTC	CASSPVRRGEQYF
TRBD1	TRBV6-2/TRBV6-3	13	.	TRBJ2-7	TGTGCCACCCTGTACAGGGGGTTGTGGGAGCAGTACTTC	CATLYRGLWEQYF
.	TRBV12-3/TRBV12-4	13	.	TRBJ2-3	TGTGCCAGCAGTTTAGCGACCCCCCAGAAGGGAGTTTTT	CASSLATPQKGVF
TRBD1	TRBV12-3/TRBV12-4	14	.	TRBJ1-5	TGTGCCAGCACCGGGACAGGGGGCTATCAGTTCCAGCATTTT	CASTGTGGYQFQHF
TRBD2	TRBV18	16	.	TRBJ2-1	TGTGCCAGCTCACCACTACCATCGGCGGGAGGCATTGAGCAGTTCTTC	CASSPLPSAGGIEQFF
.	TRBV10-2	14	.	TRBJ2-5	TGCGCCAGCAGTGAGTGGGGGGTCCAAGAGACCCAGTACTTC	CASSEWGVQETQYF
.	TRBV15	13	.	TRBJ2-5	TGTGCCACCAGTACAGATGCCCAAGAGACCCAGTACTTC	CATSTDAQETQYF
TRBD1	TRBV19	14	few	TRBJ2-7	TGTGCCAGTAGTGAGGGACAGAGCTCCTACGAGCAGTACTTC	CASSEGQSSYEQYF
TRBD1	TRBV5-4	15	.	TRBJ2-1	TGTGCCAGCAGGGGCCGGGACAGGGTTTCAGTCGAGCAGTTCTTC	CASRGRDRVSVEQFF
.	TRBV5-4	14	once	TRBJ1-4	TGTGCCAGCAGCTTTGGGCCCAACCGGGAAAAACTGTTTTTT	CASSFGPNREKLFF
TRBD1	TRBV30	15	.	TRBJ2-3	TGTGCCTGGTCAGGGGGTTATGGAGGCACAGATACGCAGTATTTT	CAWSGGYGGTDTQYF
.	TRBV10-3	18	once	TRBJ1-2	TGTGCCATCAGTGGAACCACAGGGCTGGCTCCCCGATACTATGGCTACACCTTC	CAISGTTGLAPRYYGYTF
.	TRBV18	11	.	TRBJ1-4	TGTGCCAGCCAACTTAATGAAAAACTGTTTTTT	CASQLNEKLFF
.	TRBV19	15	once	TRBJ2-1	TGTGCCACTACGGTTACGTCTCCTCGAAGGAATGAGCAGTTCTTC	CATTVTSPRRNEQFF
TRBD1	TRBV6-1	16	.	TRBJ2-7	TGTGCCAGCAGTGACGACACTATGGCAGGGGGCTACGAGCAGTACTTC	CASSDDTMAGGYEQYF